Sequencing of this T cell receptor beta chain was carried out in a study of cytomegalovirus exposure and HLA in healthy donors. In this sample, this clone turned up once. Its antigen is currently unknown. The PCR employed 60 Vbeta primers together with 13 Jbeta primers. Per the original methods: About 12 million of 75 million to 85 million unique TCR beta chains were shared, per a later count. The protocol was immunoSEQ multiplex PCR, while the TCRdb copy is restricted to in-frame clones and leaves out a portion. The V and J calls and the clone size are those of that table, but D and trimming were determined from the DNA. The sample lists about 160,000 clones, 60% to 85% occurring once. V lost 1 base and J lost 3, with 10 bases in between. This CDR3 has 14 residues. CDR1 and CDR2 (germline): SGHRS, YFSETQ. Notes on the study in general: Common viral pathogens seemed to be connected with several of the most significant clusters, according to a later analysis. Later on, an analysis tied under 20,000 TCR beta sequences to HLA alleles at 0.05 false discovery rate.

The genes are TRBV5-1 and TRBJ2-5; TRBD1 might be the D (5 bases). This TCR was sampled from a woman aged 40-49 years in good health and CMV-seronegative. Material: PBMCs. The CDR3 DNA sequence: TGCGCCAGCAGCTTGTATGGGGCCGAAGAGACCCAGTACTTC. Its translation: CASSLYGAEETQYF.